The 2 T cell receptor beta chains in this list originate from one sample, sequenced in a study of blood T cell repertoires in COVID-19. This table comes from immunoSEQ multiplex PCR, and its TCRdb copy is limited to in-frame clones, with some not included. The top ten hold around 8% of the sample, which has fewer than 250,000 clones, around 76% seen once. The specimen sequenced was peripheral blood. Receptors were obtained from a woman in her fifties or sixties with COVID-19, enrolled during active disease.

The rearrangement links TRBV28 to TRBJ2-1; 8 nucleotides match TRBD2. The V gene end was trimmed by 7 bases and the J gene end by 10 bases; junction bases not matched to a gene: 21. CDR3 length: 17 amino acids. Per the germline V gene, CDR1 is MDHEN and CDR2 is SYDVKM. This CDR3 reads CASNPLEGLVVGGEQFF. DNA of the CDR3: TGTGCCAGCAATCCGCTCGAGGGACTAGTGGTAGGTGGGGAGCAGTTCTTC. The full variable domain, completed using reference TRBV28 and TRBJ2-1, is DVKVTQSSRYLVKRTGEKVFLECVQDMDHENMFWYRQDPGLGLRLIYFSYDVKMKEKGDIPEGYSVSREKKERFSLILESASTNQTSMYLCASNPLEGLVVGGEQFFGPGTRLTVL.

This clone was counted a few times. The chain uses TRBV27 and TRBJ2-2; 10 positions match TRBD1. This CDR3 comprises 16 residues. CDR1 and CDR2 (germline): MNHEY, SMNVEV (reference sequence). J lost 3 bases, V lost 6 bases, and 7 bases had no gene match. The CDR3: CASRKRQGAYTGELFF. The CDR3 nucleotides read TGTGCCAGCAGGAAGAGACAGGGGGCTTACACCGGGGAGCTGTTTTTT.